This T cell receptor beta chain derives from a study of T cells in Graves' hyperthyroidism and ophthalmopathy. Amplification targeted TCR beta CDR3 regions from RNA transcripts. Primed by the HTBI set, a first-round RT-PCR was run on the TCR CDR3. From the multiplex PCR reads, TCRdb called clonotypes with MiXCR, one entry per CDR3 protein. Counted here are over 450,000 distinct CDR3 sequences, 13% to 15% occurring once; the ten biggest clones make up about 17%. Germline CDR1 MNHEY, CDR2 SMNVEV (reference sequence). The CDR3 runs to 15 residues. Unmatched junction bases numbered 3, after V lost 4 bases and J lost 0 bases. Whole-study results and caveats: Most thyroid-expanded clonotypes above 0.001 were also found in blood.

This clonotype was counted many times. Antigen: not known. Recently diagnosed hyperthyroidism of less than 2 months' duration affected patients aged 18 to 65. Thyroid ultrasound, orbital computed tomography, clinical symptoms, and serum thyroxine and TRAb underpinned diagnoses. The specimen was blood. The V call is TRBV27, the J call TRBJ2-7, with TRBD1 matching 10 bases. The TCR originated in a woman between 18 and 29 years old with Graves' hyperthyroidism. The CDR3 coding sequence is TGTGCCAGCAGTTCACGGGACAGGGGCTCCTACGAGCAGTACTTC. Its protein is CASSSRDRGSYEQYF.